The present TCR beta chain was sequenced within a study of OX40 agonist ivuxolimab in advanced cancers. The wider study: Of mixed ages from about 20 to 80 and averaging approximately 60 years, the group was roughly 85% male.

Profiled with immunoSEQ multiplex PCR; TCRdb holds only in-frame clones, not every one. The profile shows around 80,000 clones, around 86% of them singletons. V lost 0 bases to trimming and J lost 0 bases, with 3 bases between them. This CDR3 spans 13 amino acids. Germline CDR1 is SGHRS and CDR2 is YFSETQ. Source: CD4+ or CD8+ T cells sorted from blood, taken in a trial of the OX40 agonist ivuxolimab. This receptor was identified in an adult with an advanced solid tumor such as melanoma, head and neck, liver or kidney cancer. The rearrangement joins TRBV5-1 to TRBJ1-1, with D hard to call. CDR3 nucleotides: TGCGCCAGCAGCTTGGAGTTGAACACTGAAGCTTTCTTT. It encodes CASSLELNTEAFF.